This TCR beta chain originates from a study of vaccination effects on CD4 cells after COVID-19 (dated 2022 in TCRdb). A note on the overall study: To identify antigen-specific CD4+ T cell clonotypes by their expansion, the ViraFEST assay first stimulated PBMC with viral peptide pools and then applied TCR sequencing. In the study, cultures from other donors were sequenced using the Oncomine TCR Beta short-read assay on an Illumina iSeq 100. A total of 10 COVID-19 convalescent patients and several SARS-CoV-2-naive healthy vaccine recipients were included in the full study. After vaccination, three convalescent patients were sampled at an early time point (day +14) and at a late time point (day +241, +227 and +161, respectively). Each well held under 2.5 million PBMC cultured in IMDM containing roughly 5.1% human AB serum, around 10 IU/ml IL-2 and gentamicin, along with approximately 10 ug/ml peptides. Post-vaccine samples across the study were collected a median of 72 days after the second dose, with a range of 14 to 241. The study compared SARS-CoV-2 spike-specific CD4+ TCR repertoires before and after mRNA vaccination in COVID-19 convalescent patients and infection-naive vaccine recipients. The research as a whole found: Among convalescent patients, the spike-reactive repertoire after vaccination was made up mainly of new vaccine-induced clones that were largely distinct from the clones induced by infection. At late post-vaccination timepoints, both infection-induced and vaccine-induced clones showed marked clonal contraction, consistent with waning T cell responses. The study was limited by a small number of convalescent patients and lacked early post-infection timepoints.

About this clone: The clone's antigen remains unknown. Base qualities are not at hand, and no much larger clone is one base apart.

After around eleven days of culture, CD4+ T cells were isolated with the EasySep CD4+ T cell isolation kit. PCR-confirmed SARS-CoV-2 infection had occurred in convalescent patients between March and December 2020, before the Alpha, Beta and Delta variants emerged in the United States. Each participant got two doses of an mRNA SARS-CoV-2 vaccine, either BNT162b2 or mRNA-1273. On days 3 and 7, half of the culture medium was replaced with fresh IL-2-containing medium. Unless noted otherwise, every peptide stimulation condition was grown in triplicate wells. PBMC were separated from whole blood using Ficoll-Paque Plus gradient centrifugation and were then either cryopreserved at -140C or used fresh. The QIAamp micro DNA kit was used to extract genomic DNA from the cultured CD4+ T cells. The method behind the library was the immunoSEQ multiplex PCR assay. DNA from the cultured and isolated CD4+ T cells underwent TCR beta CDR3 sequencing. The original pipeline was this. Non-productive TCR sequences were removed and reads were trimmed to the CDR3 region, keeping CDR3s of at least 7 amino acids. The MANAFEST web app was used to identify antigen-specific clonotypes by comparing expansion in peptide wells with expansion in reference cultures. For clones to be considered positive, expansion at FDR<0.05 versus reference and all other wells, an odds ratio above 5, and a frequency above 0.1% in two replicate wells were required. Clonotypes significantly expanded in SARS-CoV-2 spike wells and in at least one common cold coronavirus spike condition were defined as cross-reactive. CDR3 similarity was assessed by Levenshtein distance using the stringdist R package, and unrooted trees were constructed with ape in R 3.6.1. Held by TCRdb, this immuneACCESS table contains in-frame sequences only and omits some clones. Under half of the omission traces to an unresolved V gene where checked; the cause of the rest is unknown. The V and J calls and clone size were taken over from that table, and D and trimming were inferred from the DNA. The sample contains nearly 50,000 clones, about four fifths of them found a single time. Approximately 5.1% of the sample lies in the top ten.

This sample comprised CD4+ T cells from PBMCs cultured without peptide, obtained after COVID-19 vaccination. The TCR comes from a human donor who had a prior SARS-CoV-2 infection.

The CDR3 reads as follows: CASSATGRDHQPQHF. The base sequence is TGTGCCAGTAGTGCGACAGGGAGGGACCATCAGCCCCAGCATTTT. This receptor chain uses TRBV19 and TRBJ1-5; TRBD1 matches 7 bases in the middle. The CDR3 sequence holds 15 residues, the cysteine and phenylalanine included. The DNA shown is the 45-base CDR3, in frame from base 1. The V end gives up 5 bases and the J end 5 bases, leaving 9 bases in the junction not matched to a gene. Sequences LNHDA (CDR1) and SQIVND (CDR2) are obtained from the germline V gene (reference sequence).